This is a list of T cell receptor beta chains from one sample in a study of blood T cell repertoires in COVID-19. The data were produced by immunoSEQ multiplex PCR, yet TCRdb's version contains in-frame clones alone and is incomplete. The repertoire holds a few hundred thousand clones, with roughly 90% as singletons. The sequenced sample was peripheral blood. Source of these receptors: a woman in her 70s with COVID-19, enrolled during active disease. The CDR3 runs from the conserved cysteine through the conserved F or W. The D gene is left open where the match is weak. Size is omitted from some rows. Given values are once, few, many or a class for expanded clones.

abundance	d_gene	v_gene	j_gene	CDR3aa	CDR3nt
.	TRBD1	TRBV7-9	TRBJ1-1	CASSLEGTANTEAFF	TGTGCCAGCAGCTTGGAAGGGACAGCGAACACTGAAGCTTTCTTT
few	TRBD1	TRBV27	TRBJ1-2	CASSEGTGYGYTF	TGTGCCAGCAGCGAAGGGACAGGGTATGGCTACACCTTC
.	.	TRBV12-3/TRBV12-4	TRBJ1-1	CASTLNTEAFF	TGTGCCAGCACCCTCAACACTGAAGCTTTCTTT
.	TRBD2	TRBV27	TRBJ2-7	CASSARKGLAGREQYF	TGTGCCAGCAGTGCTCGAAAAGGACTAGCGGGGAGGGAGCAGTACTTC
.	TRBD1	TRBV5-1	TRBJ1-4	CASSLGQGAEKLFF	TGCGCCAGCAGCTTGGGACAGGGTGCCGAAAAACTGTTTTTT
.	TRBD1	TRBV28	TRBJ1-6	CASSTNRQGPNSPLHF	TGTGCCAGCAGCACAAACCGACAGGGACCCAATTCACCCCTCCACTTT
.	TRBD2	TRBV28	TRBJ2-5	CASQASGGAKGETQYF	TGTGCCAGCCAGGCGAGCGGGGGGGCAAAAGGGGAGACCCAGTACTTC
.	.	TRBV13	TRBJ1-6	CASSLFGVVSSPLHF	TGTGCCAGCAGCTTATTCGGTGTGGTATCCTCACCCCTCCACTTT
.	TRBD2	TRBV10-2	TRBJ2-1	CASSSGGADEQFF	TGCGCCAGCAGTAGCGGGGGGGCTGATGAGCAGTTCTTC
.	.	TRBV11-2	TRBJ2-1	CASSLDTPSYNEQFF	TGTGCCAGCAGCTTGGACACCCCCTCCTACAATGAGCAGTTCTTC
.	.	TRBV21-1	TRBJ1-3	CASSKSGTGRDTIYF	TGTGCCAGCAGCAAATCCGGGACAGGGAGGGACACCATATATTTT
.	.	TRBV18	TRBJ2-7	CASSPPSFYEQYF	TGTGCCAGCTCACCACCTAGCTTCTACGAGCAGTACTTC
.	.	TRBV7-9	TRBJ1-3	CASRELVGNTIYF	TGTGCCAGCAGGGAGTTGGTGGGAAACACCATATATTTT
.	.	TRBV9	TRBJ1-6	CASSVAGEFNSPLHF	TGTGCCAGCAGCGTAGCAGGGGAGTTTAATTCACCCCTCCACTTT
few	TRBD2	TRBV30	TRBJ2-7	CAWSWGGEQYF	TGTGCCTGGAGTTGGGGGGGGGAGCAGTACTTC
once	.	TRBV4-1	TRBJ1-5	CASSQDMSSGQPQHF	TGCGCCAGCAGCCAAGATATGAGTTCCGGTCAGCCCCAGCATTTT
.	.	TRBV2	TRBJ1-6	CASSRGGGPLHF	TGTGCCAGCAGTAGGGGCGGGGGTCCCCTCCACTTT
.	.	TRBV28	TRBJ2-7	CASSPRLGSSYEQYF	TGTGCCAGCAGTCCCCGCCTGGGCAGCTCCTACGAGCAGTACTTC
.	TRBD1	TRBV10-3	TRBJ1-2	CAISESLDRYDGYTF	TGTGCCATCAGTGAGTCCCTGGACAGGTACGATGGCTACACCTTC
.	TRBD2	TRBV2	TRBJ2-4	CASSERGDMGKNIQYF	TGTGCCAGCAGTGAGCGGGGGGATATGGGCAAAAACATTCAGTACTTC
.	TRBD1	TRBV7-9	TRBJ1-6	CASSLGVDRGGSPLHF	TGTGCCAGCAGCTTAGGAGTAGACAGGGGGGGATCACCCCTCCACTTT
.	TRBD1	TRBV5-4	TRBJ1-4	CASSLRPTGVGEKLFF	TGTGCCAGCAGCTTGAGACCGACAGGGGTAGGAGAAAAACTGTTTTTT
.	.	TRBV30	TRBJ1-1	CAGGESTEAFF	TGTGCCGGAGGGGAGAGCACTGAAGCTTTCTTT
.	TRBD2	TRBV5-6	TRBJ2-3	CASSVPSGGTDTQYF	TGTGCCAGCAGCGTCCCCAGCGGGGGCACAGATACGCAGTATTTT
.	TRBD1	TRBV3-1/TRBV3-2	TRBJ1-1	CASSQGGQLKNTEAFF	TGTGCCAGCAGCCAGGGGGGACAGCTTAAGAACACTGAAGCTTTCTTT
few	.	TRBV4-3	TRBJ2-3	CASSQDQAGVGDTQYF	TGCGCCAGCAGCCAAGATCAAGCAGGGGTGGGCGATACGCAGTATTTT
.	TRBD2	TRBV5-1	TRBJ2-5	CASSPTGTSGVGTQYF	TGCGCCAGCAGCCCCACCGGGACTAGCGGGGTGGGGACCCAGTACTTC
.	TRBD1	TRBV5-1	TRBJ2-2	CASSLETGGSGELFF	TGCGCCAGCAGCCTCGAGACAGGGGGATCCGGGGAGCTGTTTTTT
few	.	TRBV3-1/TRBV3-2	TRBJ1-6	CASSQARGGYNSPLHF	TGTGCCAGCAGCCAAGCGCGGGGGGGGTATAATTCACCCCTCCACTTT
.	.	TRBV5-1	TRBJ2-7	CASRDQSYEQYF	TGCGCCAGCAGAGATCAGTCCTACGAGCAGTACTTC
.	TRBD2	TRBV11-2	TRBJ2-1	CASSFRPSGGAISYNEQFF	TGTGCCAGCAGCTTTCGTCCTAGCGGGGGGGCCATCTCCTACAATGAGCAGTTCTTC
.	.	TRBV30	TRBJ1-1	CALPRRGVNTEAFF	TGTGCCCTCCCTCGGCGGGGAGTGAACACTGAAGCTTTCTTT
.	.	TRBV5-6	TRBJ1-3	CASSFIAGPPSSGNTIYF	TGTGCCAGCAGCTTCATTGCTGGGCCCCCGAGCTCTGGAAACACCATATATTTT
once	.	TRBV6-1	TRBJ1-6	CASSEGVGGYSPLHF	TGTGCCAGCAGTGAAGGTGTGGGGGGGTATTCACCCCTCCACTTT
.	.	TRBV4-1	TRBJ1-6	CASSQSGTYNSPLHF	TGCGCCAGCAGCCAATCCGGGACCTATAATTCACCCCTCCACTTT
.	.	TRBV27	TRBJ1-1	CASSLTVNTEAFF	TGTGCCAGCAGTTTAACAGTGAACACTGAAGCTTTCTTT
.	TRBD1	TRBV5-1	TRBJ1-2	CASSPGQEVTKGYTF	TGCGCCAGCAGCCCCGGACAGGAGGTAACGAAGGGCTACACCTTC
.	TRBD2	TRBV9	TRBJ2-2	CASSVGGLATGELFF	TGTGCCAGCAGCGTAGGCGGACTAGCCACCGGGGAGCTGTTTTTT
.	.	TRBV18	TRBJ2-2	CASSPEIGAGELFF	TGTGCCAGCTCACCGGAGATAGGGGCCGGGGAGCTGTTTTTT
.	TRBD1	TRBV2	TRBJ2-6	CASRADRVGANVLTF	TGTGCCAGCAGGGCAGACAGGGTCGGGGCCAACGTCCTGACTTTC
.	.	TRBV19	TRBJ1-2	CASIGRDSGGYTF	TGTGCCAGTATTGGCCGGGACTCCGGTGGCTACACCTTC
.	TRBD2	TRBV5-1	TRBJ2-5	CASSKGTSSQGETQYF	TGCGCCAGCAGCAAAGGGACTAGCTCCCAGGGAGAGACCCAGTACTTC
few	.	TRBV7-9	TRBJ1-3	CASSYSGVSSGNTIYF	TGTGCCAGCAGCTATTCGGGGGTTAGCTCTGGAAACACCATATATTTT